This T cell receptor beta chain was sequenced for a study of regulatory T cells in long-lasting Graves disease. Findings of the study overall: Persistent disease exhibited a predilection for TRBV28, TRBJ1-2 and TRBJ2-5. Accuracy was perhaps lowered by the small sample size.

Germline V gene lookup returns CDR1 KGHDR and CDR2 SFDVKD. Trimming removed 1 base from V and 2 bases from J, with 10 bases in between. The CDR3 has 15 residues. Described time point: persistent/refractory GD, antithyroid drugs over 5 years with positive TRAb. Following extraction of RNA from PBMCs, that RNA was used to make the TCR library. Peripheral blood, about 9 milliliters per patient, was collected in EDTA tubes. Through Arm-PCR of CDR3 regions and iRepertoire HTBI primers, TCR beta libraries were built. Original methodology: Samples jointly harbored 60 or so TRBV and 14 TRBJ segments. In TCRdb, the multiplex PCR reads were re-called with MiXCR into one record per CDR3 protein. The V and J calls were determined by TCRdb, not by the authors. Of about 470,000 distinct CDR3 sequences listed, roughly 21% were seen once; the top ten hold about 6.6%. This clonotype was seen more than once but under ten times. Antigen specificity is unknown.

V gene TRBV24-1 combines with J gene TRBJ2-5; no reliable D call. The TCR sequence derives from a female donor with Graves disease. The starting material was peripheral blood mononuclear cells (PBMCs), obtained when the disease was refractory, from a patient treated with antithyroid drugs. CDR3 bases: TGTGCCACCAGTGATTTAGGCAGAGGTCAAGAGACCCAGTACTTC. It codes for CATSDLGRGQETQYF.